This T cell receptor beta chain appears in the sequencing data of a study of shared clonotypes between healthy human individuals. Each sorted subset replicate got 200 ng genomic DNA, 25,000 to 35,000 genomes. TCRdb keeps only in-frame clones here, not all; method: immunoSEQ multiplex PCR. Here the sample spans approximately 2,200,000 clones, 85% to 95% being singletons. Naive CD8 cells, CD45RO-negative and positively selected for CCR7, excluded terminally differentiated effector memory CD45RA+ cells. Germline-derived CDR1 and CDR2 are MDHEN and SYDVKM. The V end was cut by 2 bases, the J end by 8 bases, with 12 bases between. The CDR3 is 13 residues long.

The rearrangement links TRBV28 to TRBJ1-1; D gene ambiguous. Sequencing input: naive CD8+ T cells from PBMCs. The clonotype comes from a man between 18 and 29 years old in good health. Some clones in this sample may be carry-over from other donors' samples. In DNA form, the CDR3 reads TGTGCCAGCAGTTTAAATGTCGTCGCCGAAGCTTTCTTT. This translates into CASSLNVVAEAFF.